This T cell receptor (beta chain) was retrieved from a study of cytomegalovirus exposure and HLA in healthy donors. Study-wide points: As a later analysis showed, a missense DCLRE1C variant was linked to trimming of TCR beta V- and J-genes. Some TCR beta chains (roughly 160 of them) were listed as cytomegalovirus-associated. Several of the most significant clusters appeared, in a later analysis, to be linked to common viral pathogens.

With 2 bases removed from V and 8 bases from J, the gap between germline ends came to 7 bases. Germline V gene sequence: CDR1 GTSNPN, CDR2 SVGIG (reference sequence). The CDR3 sequence is 11 residues long. About this clone: Its antigen is currently unknown.

13 Jbeta primers and 60 Vbeta primers were used for the PCR. The method was immunoSEQ multiplex PCR; TCRdb's version includes in-frame clones alone and lacks a portion of them. This table holds 200,000 or so clones, around 73% found once. The sequence derives from a young woman in good health and CMV-seropositive. The chain joins TRBV30 to TRBJ2-1, with D hard to call. Specimen: PBMCs. CDR3 protein: CAWSTKDEQFF. CDR3 bases: TGTGCCTGGAGTACTAAAGATGAGCAGTTCTTC.